A selection of T cell receptor beta chains follows, all from one sample in a study of OX40 agonist ivuxolimab in advanced cancers. Libraries were prepared by immunoSEQ multiplex PCR; TCRdb keeps only in-frame clonotypes and omits some of them. The sample holds roughly 89,000 clones, around 83% seen once. The sample consisted of CD4+ or CD8+ T cells sorted from blood, taken in a trial of the OX40 agonist ivuxolimab. All receptors derive from an adult with an advanced solid tumor such as melanoma, head and neck, liver or kidney cancer. Each CDR3 is given with its conserved first and last residue. Each record gives: V gene, CDR3 length, J gene, CDR3 protein.

>TRBV18|16|TRBJ2-4
CASSTTGRNAKNIQYF
>TRBV9|16|TRBJ1-2
CASSVDRENSNYGYTF
>TRBV11-2|15|TRBJ2-7
CASSLETGPTYEQYF
>TRBV9|17|TRBJ1-1
CASSPPRVGSGGTEAFF
>TRBV5-4|14|TRBJ1-5
CASSLWGGDQPQHF
>TRBV28|15|TRBJ1-5
CASSFRNRDYQPQHF
>TRBV11-3|15|TRBJ1-3
CASSLAGDLGNTIYF
>TRBV6-1|16|TRBJ1-2
CASSELGQGATGGYTF
>TRBV18|15|TRBJ1-5
CASSPPGPSNQPQHF
>TRBV30|13|TRBJ2-3
CAWSVPSTDTQYF
>TRBV5-1|14|TRBJ2-3
CASSHISLPDTQYF
>TRBV19|15|TRBJ2-7
CASKQHFVGVYEQYF
>TRBV19|17|TRBJ1-5
CASSLNPFGPRNQPQHF
>TRBV6-5|16|TRBJ1-4
CASSYSVGRGNEKLFF
>TRBV7-2|13|TRBJ2-5
CASSRDRGETQYF
>TRBV6-5|14|TRBJ2-5
CASSFGTAQETQYF
>TRBV6-5|14|TRBJ1-6
CASSYSGQHSPLHF
>TRBV5-6|15|TRBJ2-7
CASSLKPHTSYEQYF
>TRBV6-1|14|TRBJ2-7
CASSYKGTNYEQYF
>TRBV29-1|13|TRBJ1-2
CSAARQSNYGYTF
>TRBV15|16|TRBJ2-2
CATSRLGNTNTGELFF
>TRBV7-2|15|TRBJ1-4
CASSLAGQSNEKLFF
>TRBV19|14|TRBJ2-3
CASSSSRPVGTQYF
>TRBV5-8|15|TRBJ2-7
CASSLSGQRPYEQYF